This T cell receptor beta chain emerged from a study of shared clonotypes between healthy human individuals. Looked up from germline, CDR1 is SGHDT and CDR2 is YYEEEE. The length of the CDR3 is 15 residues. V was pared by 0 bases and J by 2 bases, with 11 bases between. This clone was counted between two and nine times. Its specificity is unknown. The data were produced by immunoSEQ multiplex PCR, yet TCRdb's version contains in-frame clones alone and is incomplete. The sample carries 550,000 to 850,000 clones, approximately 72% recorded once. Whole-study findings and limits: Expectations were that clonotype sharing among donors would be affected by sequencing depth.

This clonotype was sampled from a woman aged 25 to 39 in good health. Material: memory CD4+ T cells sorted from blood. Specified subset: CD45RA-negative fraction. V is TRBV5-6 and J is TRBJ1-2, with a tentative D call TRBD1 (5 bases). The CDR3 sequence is CASSLVRGFNYGYTF. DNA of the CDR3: TGTGCCAGCAGCTTGGTTAGGGGTTTCAACTATGGCTACACCTTC. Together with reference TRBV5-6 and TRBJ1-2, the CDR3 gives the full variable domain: DAGVTQSPTHLIKTRGQQVTLRCSPKSGHDTVSWYQQALGQGPQFIFQYYEEEERQRGNFPDRFSGHQFPNYSSELNVNALLLGDSALYLCASSLVRGFNYGYTFGSGTRLTVV.